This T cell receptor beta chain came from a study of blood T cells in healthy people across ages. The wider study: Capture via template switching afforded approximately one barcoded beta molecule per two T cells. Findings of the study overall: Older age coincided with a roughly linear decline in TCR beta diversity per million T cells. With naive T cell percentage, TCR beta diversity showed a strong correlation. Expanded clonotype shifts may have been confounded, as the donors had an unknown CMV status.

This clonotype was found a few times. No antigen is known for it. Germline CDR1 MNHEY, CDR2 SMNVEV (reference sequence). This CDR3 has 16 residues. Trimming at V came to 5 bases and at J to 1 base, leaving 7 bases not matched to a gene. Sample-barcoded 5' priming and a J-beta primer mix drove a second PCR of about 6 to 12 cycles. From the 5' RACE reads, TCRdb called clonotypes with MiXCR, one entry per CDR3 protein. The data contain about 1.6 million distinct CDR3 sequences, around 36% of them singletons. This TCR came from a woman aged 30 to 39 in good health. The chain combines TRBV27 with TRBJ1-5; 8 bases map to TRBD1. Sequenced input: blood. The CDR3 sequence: CASSRWTGLSNQPQHF. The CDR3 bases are TGTGCCAGCAGTCGATGGACAGGGTTAAGCAATCAGCCCCAGCATTTT.